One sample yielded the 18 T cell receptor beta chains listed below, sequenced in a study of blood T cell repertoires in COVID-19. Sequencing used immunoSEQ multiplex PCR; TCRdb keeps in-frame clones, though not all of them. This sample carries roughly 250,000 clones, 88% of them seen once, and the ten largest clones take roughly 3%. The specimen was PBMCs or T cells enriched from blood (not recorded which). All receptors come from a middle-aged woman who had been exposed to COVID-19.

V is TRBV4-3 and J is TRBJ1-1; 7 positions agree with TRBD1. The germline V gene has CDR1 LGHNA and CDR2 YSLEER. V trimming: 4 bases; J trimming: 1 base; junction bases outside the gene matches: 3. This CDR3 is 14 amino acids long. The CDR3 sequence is CASSPGDRNTEAFF. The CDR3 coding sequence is TGCGCCAGCAGCCCGGGGGACAGGAACACTGAAGCTTTCTTT.

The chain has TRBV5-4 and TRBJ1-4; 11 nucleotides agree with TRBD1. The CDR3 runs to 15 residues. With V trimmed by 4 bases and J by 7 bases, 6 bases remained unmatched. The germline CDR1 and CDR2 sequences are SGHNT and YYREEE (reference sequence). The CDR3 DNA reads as TGTGCCAGCAGCCCCGGGACAGGGGGTGGTGAAAAACTGTTTTTT. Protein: CASSPGTGGGEKLFF.

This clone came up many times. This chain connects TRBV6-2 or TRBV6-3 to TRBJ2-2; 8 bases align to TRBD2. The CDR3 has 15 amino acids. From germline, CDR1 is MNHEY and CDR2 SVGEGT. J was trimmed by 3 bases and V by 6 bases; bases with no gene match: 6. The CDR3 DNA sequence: TGTGCCAGCAGCCGAGCGGGAGTAGACACCGGGGAGCTGTTTTTT. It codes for CASSRAGVDTGELFF.

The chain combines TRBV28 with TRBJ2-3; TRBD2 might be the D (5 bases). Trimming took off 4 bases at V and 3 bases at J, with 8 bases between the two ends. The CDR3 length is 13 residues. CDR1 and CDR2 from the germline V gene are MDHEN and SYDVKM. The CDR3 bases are TGTGCCAGCAGTTCGGGGATGACAGATACGCAGTATTTT. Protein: CASSSGMTDTQYF.

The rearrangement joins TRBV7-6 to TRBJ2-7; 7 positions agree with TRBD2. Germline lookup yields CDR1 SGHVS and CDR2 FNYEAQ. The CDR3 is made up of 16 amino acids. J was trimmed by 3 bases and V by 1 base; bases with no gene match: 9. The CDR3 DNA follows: TGTGCCAGCAGCTTAGTAGGCCGGGGGGAAAACTACGAGCAGTACTTC. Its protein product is CASSLVGRGENYEQYF. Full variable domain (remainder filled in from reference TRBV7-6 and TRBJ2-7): GAGVSQSPRYKVTKRGQDVALRCDPISGHVSLYWYRQALGQGPEFLTYFNYEAQQDKSGLPNDRFSAERPEGSISTLTIQRTEQRDSAMYRCASSLVGRGENYEQYFGPGTRLTVT.

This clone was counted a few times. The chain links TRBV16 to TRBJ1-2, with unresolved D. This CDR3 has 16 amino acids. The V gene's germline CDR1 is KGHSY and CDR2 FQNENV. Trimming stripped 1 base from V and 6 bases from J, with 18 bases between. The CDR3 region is CASSQLRGYGGNGYTF. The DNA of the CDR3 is TGTGCCAGCAGCCAATTGAGAGGGTACGGAGGTAATGGCTACACCTTC.

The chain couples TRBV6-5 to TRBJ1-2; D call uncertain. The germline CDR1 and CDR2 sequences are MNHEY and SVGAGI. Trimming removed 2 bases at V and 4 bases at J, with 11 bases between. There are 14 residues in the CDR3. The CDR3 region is CASSYTAESYGYTF. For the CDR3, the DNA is TGTGCCAGCAGTTACACAGCGGAAAGCTATGGCTACACCTTC.

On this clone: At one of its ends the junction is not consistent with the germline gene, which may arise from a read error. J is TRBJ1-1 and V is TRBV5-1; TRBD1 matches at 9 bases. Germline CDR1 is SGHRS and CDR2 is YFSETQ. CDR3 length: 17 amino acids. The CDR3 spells CASSSGGQGPLNTEAFF. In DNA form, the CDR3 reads TGTGCCAGCAGCTCCGGGGGACAGGGCCCTTTGAACACTGAAGCTTTCTTT.

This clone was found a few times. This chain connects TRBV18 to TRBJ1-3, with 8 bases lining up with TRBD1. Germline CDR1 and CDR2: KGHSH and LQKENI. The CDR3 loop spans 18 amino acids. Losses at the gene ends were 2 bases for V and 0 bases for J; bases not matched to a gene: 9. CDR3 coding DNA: TGTGCCAGCTCACCAGTATCACAGGGGGTGGACTCTGGAAACACCATATATTTT. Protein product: CASSPVSQGVDSGNTIYF. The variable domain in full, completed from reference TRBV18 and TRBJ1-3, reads NAGVMQNPRHLVRRRGQEARLRCSPMKGHSHVYWYRQLPEEGLKFMVYLQKENIIDESGMPKERFSAEFPKEGPSILRIQQVVRGDSAAYFCASSPVSQGVDSGNTIYFGEGSWLTVV.

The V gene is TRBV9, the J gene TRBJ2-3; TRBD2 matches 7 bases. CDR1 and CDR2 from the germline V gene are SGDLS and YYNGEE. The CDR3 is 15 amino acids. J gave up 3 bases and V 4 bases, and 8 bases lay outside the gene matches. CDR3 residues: CASSPRGVPTDTQYF. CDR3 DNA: TGTGCCAGCAGCCCACGGGGGGTCCCAACAGATACGCAGTATTTT.

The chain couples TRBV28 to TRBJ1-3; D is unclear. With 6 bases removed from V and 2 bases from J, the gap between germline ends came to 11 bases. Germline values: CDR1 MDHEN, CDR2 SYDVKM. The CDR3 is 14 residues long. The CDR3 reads CASSPGLAGNTIYF. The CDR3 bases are TGTGCCAGCAGCCCTGGGCTGGCTGGAAACACCATATATTTT.

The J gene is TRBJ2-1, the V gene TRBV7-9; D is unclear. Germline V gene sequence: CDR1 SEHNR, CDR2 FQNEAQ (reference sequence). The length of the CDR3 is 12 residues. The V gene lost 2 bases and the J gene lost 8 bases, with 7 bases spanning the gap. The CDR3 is CASSLSFDEQFF. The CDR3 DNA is TGTGCCAGCAGCTTATCTTTTGATGAGCAGTTCTTC.

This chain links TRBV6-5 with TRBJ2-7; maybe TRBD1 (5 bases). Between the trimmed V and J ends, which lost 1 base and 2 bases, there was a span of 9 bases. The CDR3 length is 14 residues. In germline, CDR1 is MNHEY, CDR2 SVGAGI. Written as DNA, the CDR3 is TGTGCCAGCAGTTACTGGCAGGACACCTACGAGCAGTACTTC. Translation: CASSYWQDTYEQYF.

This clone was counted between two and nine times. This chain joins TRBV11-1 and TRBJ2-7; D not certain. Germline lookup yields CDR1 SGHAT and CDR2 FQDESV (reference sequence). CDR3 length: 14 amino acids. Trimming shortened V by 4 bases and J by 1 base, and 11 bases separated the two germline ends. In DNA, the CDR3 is TGTGCCAGCAGCTACGGGTCCGGGTCCTACGAGCAGTACTTC. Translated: CASSYGSGSYEQYF.

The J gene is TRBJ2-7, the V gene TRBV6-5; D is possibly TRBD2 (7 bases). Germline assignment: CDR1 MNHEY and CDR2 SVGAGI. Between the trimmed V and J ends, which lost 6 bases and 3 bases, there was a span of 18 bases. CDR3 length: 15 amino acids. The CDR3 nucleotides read TGTGCCAGCAGATTGGGGGCGGGGGCCTTCTACGAGCAGTACTTC. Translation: CASRLGAGAFYEQYF.

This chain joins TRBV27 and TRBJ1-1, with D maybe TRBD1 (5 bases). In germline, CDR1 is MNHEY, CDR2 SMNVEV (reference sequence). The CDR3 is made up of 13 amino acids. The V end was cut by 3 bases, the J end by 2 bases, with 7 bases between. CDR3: CASSLGRNTEAFF. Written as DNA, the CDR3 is TGTGCCAGCAGTTTGGGGCGAAACACTGAAGCTTTCTTT.

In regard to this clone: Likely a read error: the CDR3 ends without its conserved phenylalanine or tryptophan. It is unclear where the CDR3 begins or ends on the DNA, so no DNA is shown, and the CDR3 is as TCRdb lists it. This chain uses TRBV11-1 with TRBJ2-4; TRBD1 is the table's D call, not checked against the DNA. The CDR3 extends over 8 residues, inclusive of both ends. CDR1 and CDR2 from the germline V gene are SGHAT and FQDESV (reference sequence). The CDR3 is CASSRQVN.

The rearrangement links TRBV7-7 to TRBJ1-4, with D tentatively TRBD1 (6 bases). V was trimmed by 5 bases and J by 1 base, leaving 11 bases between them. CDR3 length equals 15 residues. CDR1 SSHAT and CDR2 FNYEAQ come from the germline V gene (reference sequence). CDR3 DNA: TGTGCCAGCAGCAGAACAGGGCGAACTAATGAAAAACTGTTTTTT. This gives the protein CASSRTGRTNEKLFF.